This T cell receptor beta chain appears in the sequencing data of a study of CD4+ T cells in melanoma. This clone was detected once. The J segment lost 1 base and the V segment lost 6 bases, leaving 5 bases of the junction unmatched. CDR1 and CDR2 from the germline V gene are MNHNY and SVGAGI (reference sequence). The CDR3 covers 14 residues. Sequencing used immunoSEQ multiplex PCR; TCRdb keeps in-frame clones, though not all of them. The sample gives tens of thousands of clones, approximately 74% of which show up once; 4.8% is in the top ten. The clonotype comes from a human donor with melanoma. The V gene is TRBV6-6, the J gene TRBJ1-2; 7 bases are shared with TRBD1. Input material: tumor tissue. Here the CDR3 DNA reads TGTGCCAGCAGCTACAGGGGTGTTAACTATGGCTACACCTTC. It specifies CASSYRGVNYGYTF.